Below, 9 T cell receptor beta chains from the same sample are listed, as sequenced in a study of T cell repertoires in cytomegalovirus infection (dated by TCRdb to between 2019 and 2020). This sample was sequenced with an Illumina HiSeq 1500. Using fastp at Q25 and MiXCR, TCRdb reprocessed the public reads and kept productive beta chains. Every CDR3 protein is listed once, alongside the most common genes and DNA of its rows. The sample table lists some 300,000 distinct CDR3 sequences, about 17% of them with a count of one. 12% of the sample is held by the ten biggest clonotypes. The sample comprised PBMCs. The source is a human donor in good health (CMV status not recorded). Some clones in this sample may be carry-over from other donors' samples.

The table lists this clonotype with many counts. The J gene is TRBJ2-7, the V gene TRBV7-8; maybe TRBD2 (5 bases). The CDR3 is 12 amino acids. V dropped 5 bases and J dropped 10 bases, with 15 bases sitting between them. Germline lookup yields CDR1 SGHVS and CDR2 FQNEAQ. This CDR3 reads CASSQTQEGQYF. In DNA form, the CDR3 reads TGTGCCAGCAGCCAAACCCAAGAGGGTCAGTACTTC.

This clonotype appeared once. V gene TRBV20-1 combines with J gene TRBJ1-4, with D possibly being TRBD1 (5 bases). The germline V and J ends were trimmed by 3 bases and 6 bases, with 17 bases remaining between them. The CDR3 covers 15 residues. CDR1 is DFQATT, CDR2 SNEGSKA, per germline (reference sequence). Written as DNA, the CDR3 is TGCAGTGCTAGCTTAAACCTAGGGGTTTATGAAAAACTGTTTTTT. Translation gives CSASLNLGVYEKLFF.

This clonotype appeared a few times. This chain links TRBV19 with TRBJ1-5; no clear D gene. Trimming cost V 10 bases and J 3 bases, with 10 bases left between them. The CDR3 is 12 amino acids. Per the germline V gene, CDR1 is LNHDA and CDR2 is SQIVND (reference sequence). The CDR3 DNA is TGTGCCACCATGCGGGCCAATCAGCCCCAGCATTTT. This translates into CATMRANQPQHF.

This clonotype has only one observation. CDR3: CSANRQLAGGGTDTQYF. In DNA form, the CDR3 reads TGCAGTGCTAACCGACAACTAGCGGGGGGCGGCACAGATACGCAGTATTTT. The rearrangement links TRBV20-1 to TRBJ2-3, with 12 bases aligning to TRBD2. J gave up 1 base and V 4 bases, and 9 bases lay outside the gene matches. CDR1 DFQATT and CDR2 SNEGSKA come from the germline V gene (reference sequence). The CDR3 is 17 residues long.

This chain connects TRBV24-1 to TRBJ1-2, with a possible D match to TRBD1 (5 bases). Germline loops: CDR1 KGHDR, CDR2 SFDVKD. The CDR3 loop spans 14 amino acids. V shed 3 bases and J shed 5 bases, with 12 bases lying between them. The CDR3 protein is CATSDQRGVYGYTF. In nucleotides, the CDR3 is TGTGCCACCAGTGATCAAAGGGGAGTGTATGGCTACACCTTC.

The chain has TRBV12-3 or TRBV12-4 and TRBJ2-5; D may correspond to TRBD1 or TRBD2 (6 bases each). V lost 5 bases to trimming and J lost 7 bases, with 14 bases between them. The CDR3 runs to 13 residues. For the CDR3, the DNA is TGTGCCAGCAGTCCGAGGGGGGATGGGACCCAGTACTTC. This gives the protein CASSPRGDGTQYF.

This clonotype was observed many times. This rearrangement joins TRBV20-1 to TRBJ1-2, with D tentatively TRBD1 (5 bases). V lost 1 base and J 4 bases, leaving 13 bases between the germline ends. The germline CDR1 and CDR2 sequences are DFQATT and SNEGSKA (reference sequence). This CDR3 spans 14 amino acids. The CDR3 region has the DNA TGCAGTGCTAGAGGAGAACGGGGCTTCTATGGCTACACCTTC. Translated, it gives CSARGERGFYGYTF.

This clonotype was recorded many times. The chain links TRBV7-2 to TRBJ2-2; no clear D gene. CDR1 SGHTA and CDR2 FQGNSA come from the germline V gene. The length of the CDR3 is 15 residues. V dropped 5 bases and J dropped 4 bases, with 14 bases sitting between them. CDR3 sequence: CASSRSLAPTGELFF. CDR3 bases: TGTGCCAGCAGCCGCAGCTTAGCCCCCACCGGGGAGCTGTTTTTT.

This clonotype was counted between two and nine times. CDR3 DNA sequence: TGCGCCAGCAGCCAAGATGGGCTAGCTAAAGAGACCCAGTACTTC. This translates into CASSQDGLAKETQYF. The genes are TRBV4-3 and TRBJ2-5, with D tentatively TRBD2 (5 bases). The CDR3 is made up of 15 amino acids. V shed 0 bases and J shed 3 bases, with 11 bases lying between them. In germline, CDR1 is LGHNA, CDR2 YSLEER.